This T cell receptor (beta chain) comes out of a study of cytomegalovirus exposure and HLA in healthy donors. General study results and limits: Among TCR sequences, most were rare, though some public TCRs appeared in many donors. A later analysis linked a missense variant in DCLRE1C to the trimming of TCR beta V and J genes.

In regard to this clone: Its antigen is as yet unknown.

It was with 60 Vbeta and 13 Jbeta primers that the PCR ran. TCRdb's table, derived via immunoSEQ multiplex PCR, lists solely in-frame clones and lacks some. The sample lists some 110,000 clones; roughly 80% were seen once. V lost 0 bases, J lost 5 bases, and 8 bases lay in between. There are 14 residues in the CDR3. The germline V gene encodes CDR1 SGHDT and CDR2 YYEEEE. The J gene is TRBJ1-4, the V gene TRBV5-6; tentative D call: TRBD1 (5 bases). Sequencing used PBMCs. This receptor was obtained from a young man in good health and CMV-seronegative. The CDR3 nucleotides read TGTGCCAGCAGCTTGGGACAGCTGAATGAAAAACTGTTTTTT. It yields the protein CASSLGQLNEKLFF.